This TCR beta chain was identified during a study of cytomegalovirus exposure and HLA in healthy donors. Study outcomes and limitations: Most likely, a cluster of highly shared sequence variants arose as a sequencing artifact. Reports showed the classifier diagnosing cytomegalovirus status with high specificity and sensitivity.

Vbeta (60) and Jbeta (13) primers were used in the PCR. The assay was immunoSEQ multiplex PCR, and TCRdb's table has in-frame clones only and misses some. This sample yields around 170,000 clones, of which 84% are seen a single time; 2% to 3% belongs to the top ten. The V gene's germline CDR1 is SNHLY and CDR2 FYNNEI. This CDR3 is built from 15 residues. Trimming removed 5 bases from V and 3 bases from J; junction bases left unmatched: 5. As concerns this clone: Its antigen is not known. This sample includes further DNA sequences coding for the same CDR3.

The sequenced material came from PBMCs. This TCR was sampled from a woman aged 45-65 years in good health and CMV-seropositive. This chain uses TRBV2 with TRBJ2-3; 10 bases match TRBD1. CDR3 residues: CASSSRTGGTDTQYF. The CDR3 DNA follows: TGTGCCAGCAGTTCCCGGACAGGGGGTACAGATACGCAGTATTTT.